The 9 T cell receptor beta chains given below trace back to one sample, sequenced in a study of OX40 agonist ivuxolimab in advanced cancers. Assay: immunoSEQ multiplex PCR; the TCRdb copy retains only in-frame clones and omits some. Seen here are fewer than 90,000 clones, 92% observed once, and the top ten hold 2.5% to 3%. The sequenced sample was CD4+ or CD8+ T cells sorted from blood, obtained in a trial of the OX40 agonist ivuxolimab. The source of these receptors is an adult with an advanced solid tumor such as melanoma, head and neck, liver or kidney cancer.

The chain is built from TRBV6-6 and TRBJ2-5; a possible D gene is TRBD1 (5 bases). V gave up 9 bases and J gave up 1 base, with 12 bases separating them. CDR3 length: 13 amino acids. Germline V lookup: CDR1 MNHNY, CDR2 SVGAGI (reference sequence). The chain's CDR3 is CASGPGFQETQYF. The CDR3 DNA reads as TGTGCCAGTGGACCAGGGTTCCAAGAGACCCAGTACTTC.

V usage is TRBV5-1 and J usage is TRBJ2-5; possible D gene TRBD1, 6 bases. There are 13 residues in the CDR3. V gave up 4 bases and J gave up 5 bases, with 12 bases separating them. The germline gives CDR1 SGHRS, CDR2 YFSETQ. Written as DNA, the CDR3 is TGCGCCAGCAGCCGGACTCAGGGGGAGACCCAGTACTTC. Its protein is CASSRTQGETQYF.

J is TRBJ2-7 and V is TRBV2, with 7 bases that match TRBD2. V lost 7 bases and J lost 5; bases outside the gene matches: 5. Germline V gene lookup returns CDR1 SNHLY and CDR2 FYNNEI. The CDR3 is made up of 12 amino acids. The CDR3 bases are TGTGCCAGCACCGGGGAGGGACACGAGCAGTACTTC. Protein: CASTGEGHEQYF. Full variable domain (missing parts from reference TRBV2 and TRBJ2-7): EPEVTQTPSHQVTQMGQEVILRCVPISNHLYFYWYRQILGQKVEFLVSFYNNEISEKSEIFDDQFSVERPDGSNFTLKIRSTKLEDSAMYFCASTGEGHEQYFGPGTRLTVT.

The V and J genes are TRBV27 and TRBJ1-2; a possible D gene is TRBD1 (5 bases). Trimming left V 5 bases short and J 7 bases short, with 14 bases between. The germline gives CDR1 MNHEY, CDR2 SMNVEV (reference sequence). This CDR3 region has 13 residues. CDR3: CASSASGLGGYTF. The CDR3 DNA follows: TGTGCCAGCAGTGCTTCAGGGTTGGGTGGCTACACCTTC.

CDR3 in amino acids: CASSRGRTSTDTQYF. For the CDR3, the DNA is TGTGCCAGCAGTCGAGGACGGACTAGCACAGATACGCAGTATTTT. The chain couples TRBV5-6 to TRBJ2-3; TRBD2 is a possible D gene (5 bases). The CDR3 extends over 15 amino acids. Per germline, CDR1 SGHDT and CDR2 YYEEEE. V lost 5 bases and J 0 bases, leaving 13 bases between the germline ends.

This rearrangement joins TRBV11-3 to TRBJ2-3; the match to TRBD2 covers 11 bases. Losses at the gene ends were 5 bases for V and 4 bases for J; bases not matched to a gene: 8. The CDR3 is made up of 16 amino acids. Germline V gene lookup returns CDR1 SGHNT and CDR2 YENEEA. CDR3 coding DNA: TGTGCCAGCAGCCTCGTTAGCGGGGGGGCCCCAGATACGCAGTATTTT. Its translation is CASSLVSGGAPDTQYF.

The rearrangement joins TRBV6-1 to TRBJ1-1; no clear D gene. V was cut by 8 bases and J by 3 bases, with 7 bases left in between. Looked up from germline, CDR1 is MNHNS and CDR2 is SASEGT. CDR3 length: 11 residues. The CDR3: CASRIYTEAFF. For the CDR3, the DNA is TGTGCCAGCCGGATTTACACTGAAGCTTTCTTT.

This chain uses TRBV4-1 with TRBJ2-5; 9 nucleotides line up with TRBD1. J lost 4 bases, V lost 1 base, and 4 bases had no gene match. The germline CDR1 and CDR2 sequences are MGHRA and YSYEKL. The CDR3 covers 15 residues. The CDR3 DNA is TGCGCCAGCAGCCAAGTTGGACAGGGGAGAGAGACCCAGTACTTC. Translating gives CASSQVGQGRETQYF.

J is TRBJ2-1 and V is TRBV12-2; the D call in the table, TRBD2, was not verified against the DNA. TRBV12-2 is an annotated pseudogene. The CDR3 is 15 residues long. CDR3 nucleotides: TGTGCAAGTCGCTTCATTAGCGGGAGGGTCAATGAGCAGTTCTTC. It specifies CASRFISGRVNEQFF.